This TCR beta chain was documented in a study of cytomegalovirus exposure and HLA in healthy donors. Regarding the study as a whole: Productive rates of about 90% or about 30% were seen for most TCR beta V segments in an earlier analysis. Reports state that TCR beta sequences accurately predicted most subjects' HLA-A and HLA-B alleles. Some highly shared sequence variants likely arose as a pipeline artifact. Reportedly, diagnosis of cytomegalovirus status by the classifier showed high specificity and sensitivity.

Both 60 Vbeta primers and 13 Jbeta primers went into the PCR. The method was immunoSEQ multiplex PCR; TCRdb's version includes in-frame clones alone and lacks a portion of them. The top ten clones hold about 10% of a sample with around 160,000 clones, 80% to 90% of them seen once. With V trimmed by 5 bases and J by 8 bases, 5 bases remained unmatched. The CDR3 sequence is 14 residues long. CDR1 is MNHNS, CDR2 SASEGT, per germline. Worth noting for this clone: Its specificity is unknown.

The sample comprised PBMCs. This sequence joins TRBV6-1 and TRBJ1-6, with 8 bases lining up with TRBD1. This TCR came from a man in his late teens or twenties in good health and CMV-seropositive. CDR3 loop: CASSRTTGDSPLHF. CDR3 sequence (DNA): TGTGCCAGCAGTAGAACGACAGGGGATTCACCCCTCCACTTT.